The subject of this entry is one T cell receptor (beta chain). Its cognate antigen is unknown. Germline CDR1 is GTSNPN and CDR2 is SVGIG (reference sequence). CDR3 size: 13 residues. The germline V and J ends were trimmed by 4 bases and 8 bases, with 14 bases remaining between them. The data belong to a study of PD-1 blockade in classical Hodgkin lymphoma. Study results and limitations: No one has yet defined what causes the repertoire differences, which may be disease activity or prior therapy. Newly diagnosed patients reportedly had lower baseline TCR diversity than healthy donors.

Using immunoSEQ multiplex PCR, the repertoire was profiled, and TCRdb retains in-frame clones only, with some absent. The sample contains 20,000 to 30,000 clones, about 90% of which appear only once. The time point was: newly diagnosed, previously untreated cHL patient sample. Thawed PBMCs were the source of CD4+ T cells, purified by magnetic negative selection. Newly diagnosed classical Hodgkin lymphoma PBMCs, still untreated, provided the comparison samples. This TCR came from a human donor with classical Hodgkin lymphoma. The chain uses TRBV30 and TRBJ1-4; the D gene is possibly TRBD1 (6 bases). The sample comprised CD4+ T cells from blood. CDR3 nucleotides: TGTGCCTGGATCCCAGGGGAAGGGGAAAAACTGTTTTTT. It specifies CAWIPGEGEKLFF.